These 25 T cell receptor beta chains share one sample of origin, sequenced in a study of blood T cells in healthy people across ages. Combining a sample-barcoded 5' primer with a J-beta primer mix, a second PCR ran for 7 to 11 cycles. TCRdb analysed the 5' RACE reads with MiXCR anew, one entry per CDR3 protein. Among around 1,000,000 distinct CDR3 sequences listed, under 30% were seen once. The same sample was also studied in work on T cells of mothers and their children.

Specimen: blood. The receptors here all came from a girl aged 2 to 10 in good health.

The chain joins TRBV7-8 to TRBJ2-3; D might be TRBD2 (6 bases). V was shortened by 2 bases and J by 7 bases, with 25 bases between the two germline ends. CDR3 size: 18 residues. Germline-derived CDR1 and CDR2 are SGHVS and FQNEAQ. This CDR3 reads CASSLKDWVEGHMNTQYF. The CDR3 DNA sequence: TGTGCCAGCAGCTTAAAAGATTGGGTGGAGGGCCACATGAATACGCAGTATTTT. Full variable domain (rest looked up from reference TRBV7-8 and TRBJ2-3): GAGVSQSPRYKVAKRGQDVALRCDPISGHVSLFWYQQALGQGPEFLTYFQNEAQLDKSGLPSDRFFAERPEGSVSTLKIQRTQQEDSAVYLCASSLKDWVEGHMNTQYFGPGTRLTVL.

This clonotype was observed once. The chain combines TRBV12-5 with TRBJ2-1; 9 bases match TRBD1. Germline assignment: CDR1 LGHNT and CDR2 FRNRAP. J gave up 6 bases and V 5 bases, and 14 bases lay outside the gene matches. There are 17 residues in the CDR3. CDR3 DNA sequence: TGTGCTAGTGGTGCCAATCCGGGGACAGGGTATGGCAATGAGCAGTTCTTC. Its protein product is CASGANPGTGYGNEQFF.

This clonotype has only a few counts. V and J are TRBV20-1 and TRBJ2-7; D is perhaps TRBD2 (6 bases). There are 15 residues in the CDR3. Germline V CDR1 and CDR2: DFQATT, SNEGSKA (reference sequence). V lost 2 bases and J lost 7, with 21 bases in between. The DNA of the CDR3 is TGCAGTGCTAGACCAAACCCGGGACTGGGGAGAGAGCAGTACTTC. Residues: CSARPNPGLGREQYF.

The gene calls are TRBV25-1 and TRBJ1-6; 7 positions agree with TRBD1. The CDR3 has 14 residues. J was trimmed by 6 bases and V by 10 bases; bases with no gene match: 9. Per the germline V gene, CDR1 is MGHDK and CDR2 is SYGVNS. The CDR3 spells CATSPGQSNSPLHF. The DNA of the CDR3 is TGTGCCACTTCCCCGGGACAGAGTAATTCACCCCTCCACTTT.

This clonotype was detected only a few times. The chain's CDR3 is CASSSFGGNSPLHF. In DNA, the CDR3 is TGTGCCAGCAGCTCATTCGGGGGGAATTCACCCCTCCACTTT. This chain joins TRBV7-6 and TRBJ1-6; D possibly corresponds to TRBD1 (5 bases). The germline CDR1 and CDR2 sequences are SGHVS and FNYEAQ. The V end lost 4 bases, the J end lost 7 bases, and 11 bases lay between the germline ends. The CDR3 runs 14 residues.

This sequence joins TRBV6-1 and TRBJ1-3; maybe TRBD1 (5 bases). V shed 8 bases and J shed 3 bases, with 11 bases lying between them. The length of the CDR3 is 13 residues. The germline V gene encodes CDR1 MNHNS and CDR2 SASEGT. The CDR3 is CASDQGVGNTIYF. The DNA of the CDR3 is TGTGCCAGCGACCAAGGGGTTGGAAACACCATATATTTT.

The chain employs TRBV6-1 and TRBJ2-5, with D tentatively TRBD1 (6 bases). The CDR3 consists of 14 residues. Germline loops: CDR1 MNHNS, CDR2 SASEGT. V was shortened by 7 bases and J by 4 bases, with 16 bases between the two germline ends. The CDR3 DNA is TGTGCCAGCATTCAGGGGCTGGTGAGAGAGACCCAGTACTTC. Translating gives CASIQGLVRETQYF.

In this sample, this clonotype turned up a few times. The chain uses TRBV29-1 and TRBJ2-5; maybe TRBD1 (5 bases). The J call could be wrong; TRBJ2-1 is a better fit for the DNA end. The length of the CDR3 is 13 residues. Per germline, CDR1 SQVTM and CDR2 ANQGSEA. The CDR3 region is CSVDRQTNNEQFF. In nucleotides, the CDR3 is TGCAGCGTTGACCGACAGACAAACAATGAGCAGTTCTTC.

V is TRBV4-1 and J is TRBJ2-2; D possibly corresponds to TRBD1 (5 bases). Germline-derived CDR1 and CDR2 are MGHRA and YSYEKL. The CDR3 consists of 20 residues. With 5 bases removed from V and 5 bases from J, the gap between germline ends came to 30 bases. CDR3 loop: CASSSQSLPLGRVKTGELFF. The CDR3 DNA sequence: TGCGCCAGCAGCTCTCAATCCCTCCCCTTAGGCAGGGTCAAGACCGGGGAGCTGTTTTTT.

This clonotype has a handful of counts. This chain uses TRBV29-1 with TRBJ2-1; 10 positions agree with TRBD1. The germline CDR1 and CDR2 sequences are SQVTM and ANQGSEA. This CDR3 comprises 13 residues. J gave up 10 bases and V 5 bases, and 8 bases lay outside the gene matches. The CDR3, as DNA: TGCAGCGTTAAGGGACAGGGGCCGCCGGAGCAGTTCTTC. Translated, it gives CSVKGQGPPEQFF.

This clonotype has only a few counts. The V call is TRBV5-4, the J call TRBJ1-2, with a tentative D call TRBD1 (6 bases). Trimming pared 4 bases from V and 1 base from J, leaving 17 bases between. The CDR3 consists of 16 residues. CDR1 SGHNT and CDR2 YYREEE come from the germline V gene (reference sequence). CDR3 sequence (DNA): TGTGCCAGCAGCCCAGCAGGGCAGGGGAGTAACTATGGCTACACCTTC. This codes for CASSPAGQGSNYGYTF.

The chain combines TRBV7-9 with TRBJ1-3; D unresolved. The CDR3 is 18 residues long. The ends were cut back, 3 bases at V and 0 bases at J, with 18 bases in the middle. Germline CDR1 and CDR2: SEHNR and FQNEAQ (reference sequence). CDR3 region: CASSFPTPETSSGNTIYF. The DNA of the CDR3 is TGTGCCAGCAGCTTCCCCACACCGGAGACTAGCTCTGGAAACACCATATATTTT. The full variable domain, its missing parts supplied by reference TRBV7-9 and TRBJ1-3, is DTGVSQNPRHKITKRGQNVTFRCDPISEHNRLYWYRQTLGQGPEFLTYFQNEAQLEKSRLLSDRFSAERPKGSFSTLEIQRTEQGDSAMYLCASSFPTPETSSGNTIYFGEGSWLTVV.

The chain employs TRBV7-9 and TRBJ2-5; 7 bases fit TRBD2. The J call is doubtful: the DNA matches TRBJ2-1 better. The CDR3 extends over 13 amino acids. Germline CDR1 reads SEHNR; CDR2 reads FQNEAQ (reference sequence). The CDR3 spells CASNNGRRNEQFF. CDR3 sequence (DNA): TGTGCCAGCAACAACGGGAGGAGGAATGAGCAGTTCTTC.

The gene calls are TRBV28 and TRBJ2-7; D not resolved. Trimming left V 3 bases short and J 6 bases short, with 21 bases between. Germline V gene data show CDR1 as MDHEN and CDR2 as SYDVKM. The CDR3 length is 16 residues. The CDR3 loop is CASSLSSLGVCCEQYF. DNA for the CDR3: TGTGCCAGCAGTTTGAGTTCCCTTGGGGTTTGCTGCGAGCAGTACTTC. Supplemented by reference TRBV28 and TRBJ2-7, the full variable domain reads DVKVTQSSRYLVKRTGEKVFLECVQDMDHENMFWYRQDPGLGLRLIYFSYDVKMKEKGDIPEGYSVSREKKERFSLILESASTNQTSMYLCASSLSSLGVCCEQYFGPGTRLTVT.

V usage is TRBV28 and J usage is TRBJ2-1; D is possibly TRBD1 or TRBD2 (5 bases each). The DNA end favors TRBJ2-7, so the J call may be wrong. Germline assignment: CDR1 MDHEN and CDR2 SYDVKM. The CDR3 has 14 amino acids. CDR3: CASSGAPFTYEQYF. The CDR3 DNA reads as TGTGCCAGCTCCGGGGCTCCTTTTACCTACGAGCAGTACTTC.

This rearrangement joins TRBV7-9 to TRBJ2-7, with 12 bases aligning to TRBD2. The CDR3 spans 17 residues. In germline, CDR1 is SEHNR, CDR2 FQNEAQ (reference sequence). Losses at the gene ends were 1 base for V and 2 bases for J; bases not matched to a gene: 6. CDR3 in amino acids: CASSLEGGLAGTYEQYF. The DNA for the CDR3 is TGTGCCAGCAGCTTAGAAGGTGGACTAGCGGGAACCTACGAGCAGTACTTC.

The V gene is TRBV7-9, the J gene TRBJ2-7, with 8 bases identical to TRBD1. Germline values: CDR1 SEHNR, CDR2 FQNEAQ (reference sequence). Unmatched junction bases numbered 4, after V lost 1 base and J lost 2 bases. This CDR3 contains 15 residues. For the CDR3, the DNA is TGTGCCAGCAGCTTAGAGCAGGGGGCACCCTACGAGCAGTACTTC. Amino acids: CASSLEQGAPYEQYF.

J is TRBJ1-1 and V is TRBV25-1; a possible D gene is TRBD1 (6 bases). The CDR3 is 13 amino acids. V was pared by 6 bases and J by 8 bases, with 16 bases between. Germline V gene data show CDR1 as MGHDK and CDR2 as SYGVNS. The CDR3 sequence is CASSTFGGREAFF. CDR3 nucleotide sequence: TGTGCCAGCAGCACCTTTGGGGGGCGCGAAGCTTTCTTT.

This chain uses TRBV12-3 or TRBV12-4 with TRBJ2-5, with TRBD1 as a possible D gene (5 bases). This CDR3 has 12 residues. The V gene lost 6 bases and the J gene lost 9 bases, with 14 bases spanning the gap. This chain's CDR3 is CASSPTVGPQYF. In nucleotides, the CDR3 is TGTGCCAGCAGCCCGACTGTGGGGCCCCAGTACTTC.

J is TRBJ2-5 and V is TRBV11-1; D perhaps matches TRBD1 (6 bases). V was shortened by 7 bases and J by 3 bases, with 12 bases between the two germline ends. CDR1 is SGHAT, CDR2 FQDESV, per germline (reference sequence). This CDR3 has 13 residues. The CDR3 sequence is CASTPQGEETQYF. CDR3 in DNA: TGTGCCAGCACACCACAGGGAGAAGAGACCCAGTACTTC.

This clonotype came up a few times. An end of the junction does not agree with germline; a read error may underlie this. The CDR3 DNA sequence: TGTGCCAGCAGCGCCACGGGGACGGATGAAGAGGCCCAGTACTTC. It specifies CASSATGTDEEAQYF. The chain carries TRBV9 and TRBJ2-5; D may correspond to TRBD1 or TRBD2 (5 bases each). The CDR3 is made up of 15 amino acids. The V gene's germline CDR1 is SGDLS and CDR2 YYNGEE. Drawing the rest from reference TRBV9 and TRBJ2-5, the complete variable domain is DSGVTQTPKHLITATGQRVTLRCSPRSGDLSVYWYQQSLDQGLQFLIQYYNGEERAKGNILERFSAQQFPDLHSELNLSSLELGDSALYFCASSATGTDEEAQYFGPGTRLLVL.

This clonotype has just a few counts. CDR3 sequence (DNA): TGTGCCAGCAGTGAATTCAACGGGGATACGCAGTATTTT. Translated: CASSEFNGDTQYF. The gene calls are TRBV25-1 and TRBJ2-3; D is ambiguous. The length of the CDR3 is 13 residues. Germline loops: CDR1 MGHDK, CDR2 SYGVNS. The V end was cut by 1 base, the J end by 6 bases, with 8 bases between.

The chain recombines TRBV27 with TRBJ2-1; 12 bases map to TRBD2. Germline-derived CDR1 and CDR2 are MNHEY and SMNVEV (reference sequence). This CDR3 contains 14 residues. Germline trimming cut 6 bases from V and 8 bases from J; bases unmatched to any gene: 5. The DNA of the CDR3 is TGTGCCAGCAGCAGACTAGCGGGAGAGGATGAGCAGTTCTTC. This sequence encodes CASSRLAGEDEQFF.

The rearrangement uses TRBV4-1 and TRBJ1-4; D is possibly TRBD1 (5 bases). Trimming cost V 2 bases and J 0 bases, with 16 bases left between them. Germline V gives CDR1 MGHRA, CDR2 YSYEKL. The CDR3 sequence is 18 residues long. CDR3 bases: TGCGCCAGCAGCCAAAACCAGGGTTCGCCCGCAACTAATGAAAAACTGTTTTTT. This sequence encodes CASSQNQGSPATNEKLFF.

The CDR3 loop reads CAISEPRDRTEAFF. CDR3 coding DNA: TGTGCCATCAGTGAGCCTAGAGACAGGACTGAAGCTTTCTTT. The chain employs TRBV10-3 and TRBJ1-1, with a weak D call TRBD1 (6 bases). CDR1 ENHRY and CDR2 SYGVKD come from the germline V gene. This CDR3 comprises 14 residues. V shed 2 bases and J shed 5 bases, with 12 bases lying between them.